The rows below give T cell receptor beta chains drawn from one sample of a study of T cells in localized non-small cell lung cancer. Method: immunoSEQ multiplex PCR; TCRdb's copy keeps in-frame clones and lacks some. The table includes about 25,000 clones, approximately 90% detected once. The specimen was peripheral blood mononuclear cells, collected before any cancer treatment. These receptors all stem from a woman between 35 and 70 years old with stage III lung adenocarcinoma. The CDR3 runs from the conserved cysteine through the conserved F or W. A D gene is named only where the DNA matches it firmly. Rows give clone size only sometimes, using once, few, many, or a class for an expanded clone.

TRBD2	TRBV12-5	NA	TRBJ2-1	CASGSGTTNNEQFF	TGTGCTAGTGGCTCAGGGACTACCAACAATGAGCAGTTCTTC
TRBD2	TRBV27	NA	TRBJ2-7	CASSIQRERGEQYF	TGTGCCAGCAGTATACAGCGGGAACGTGGGGAGCAGTACTTC
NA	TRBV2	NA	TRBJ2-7	CASTFTYEQYF	TGTGCCAGCACGTTCACCTACGAGCAGTACTTC
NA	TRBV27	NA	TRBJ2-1	CASSSPSQYEQFF	TGTGCCAGCAGTTCGCCGAGTCAGTATGAGCAGTTCTTC
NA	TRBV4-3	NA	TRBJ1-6	CASSQDGLMALHF	TGCGCCAGCAGCCAAGACGGGCTCATGGCCCTCCACTTT
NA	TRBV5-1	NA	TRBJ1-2	CASSLRAGPFYGYTF	TGCGCCAGCAGCTTGAGGGCAGGGCCTTTCTATGGCTACACCTTC
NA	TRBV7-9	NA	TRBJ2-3	CASSLDGRDTQYF	TGTGCCAGCAGCTTGGACGGGCGAGATACGCAGTATTTT
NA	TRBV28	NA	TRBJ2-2	CASSSRRTGELFF	TGTGCCAGCAGTTCCCGACGCACCGGGGAGCTGTTTTTT
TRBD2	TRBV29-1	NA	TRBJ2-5	CSAGTSGGDAFGETQYF	TGCAGCGCCGGGACTAGCGGGGGCGATGCCTTTGGAGAGACCCAGTACTTC
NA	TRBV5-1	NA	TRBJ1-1	CASSLYPATEAFF	TGCGCCAGCAGCTTGTATCCAGCCACTGAAGCTTTCTTT
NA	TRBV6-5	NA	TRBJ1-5	CASSRQVNQPQHF	TGTGCCAGCAGCCGACAGGTCAATCAGCCCCAGCATTTT
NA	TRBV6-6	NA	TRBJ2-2	CASSYGGATGELFF	TGTGCCAGCAGTTACGGGGGCGCGACCGGGGAGCTGTTTTTT
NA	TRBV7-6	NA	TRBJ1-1	CASSIQGNTEAFF	TGTGCCAGCAGCATACAGGGGAACACTGAAGCTTTCTTT
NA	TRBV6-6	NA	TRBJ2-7	CASSDRPNYEQYF	TGTGCCAGCAGCGACAGGCCGAACTACGAGCAGTACTTC
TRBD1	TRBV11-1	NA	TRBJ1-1	CASSLEVTGSTEAFF	TGTGCCAGCAGCTTAGAAGTGACAGGGAGTACTGAAGCTTTCTTT
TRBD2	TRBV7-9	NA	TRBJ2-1	CASSPIAGGRYNEQFF	TGTGCCAGCAGCCCCATAGCGGGGGGGCGTTACAATGAGCAGTTCTTC
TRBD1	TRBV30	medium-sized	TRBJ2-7	CAWGQGAREQYF	TGTGCCTGGGGACAGGGGGCGAGGGAGCAGTACTTC
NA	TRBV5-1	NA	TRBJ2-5	CASQFGETQYF	TGCGCCAGCCAGTTTGGGGAGACCCAGTACTTC
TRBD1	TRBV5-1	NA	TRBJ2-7	CASSPTTGTGLHEQYF	TGCGCCAGCAGCCCTACGACCGGGACAGGGCTCCACGAGCAGTACTTC
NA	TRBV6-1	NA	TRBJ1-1	CASSENSLNTEAFF	TGTGCCAGCAGTGAGAACAGTTTGAACACTGAAGCTTTCTTT
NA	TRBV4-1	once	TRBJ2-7	CASSQSPGQGYEQYF	TGCGCCAGCAGCCAATCACCGGGACAAGGCTACGAGCAGTACTTC
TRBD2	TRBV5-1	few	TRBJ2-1	CASSLGTSGNEQFF	TGCGCCAGCAGCTTGGGGACTAGTGGCAATGAGCAGTTCTTC
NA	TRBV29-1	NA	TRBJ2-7	CSAGRVAYEQYF	TGCAGCGCGGGTAGGGTGGCATACGAGCAGTACTTC
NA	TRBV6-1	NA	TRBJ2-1	CASSRYYSLDEQFF	TGTGCCAGCAGTCGATACTACAGTTTGGATGAGCAGTTCTTC
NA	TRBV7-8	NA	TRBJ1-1	CASSLAPGYRDTEAFF	TGTGCCAGCAGCTTAGCGCCGGGGTATAGGGATACTGAAGCTTTCTTT
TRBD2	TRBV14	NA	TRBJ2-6	CASSPGGTGANVLTF	TGTGCCAGCAGCCCGGGAGGTACCGGGGCCAACGTCCTGACTTTC
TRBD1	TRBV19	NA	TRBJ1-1	CASSIGTGGATEAFF	TGTGCCAGTAGTATTGGGACAGGGGGCGCAACTGAAGCTTTCTTT
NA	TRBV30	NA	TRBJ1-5	CAWSVESNQPQHF	TGTGCCTGGAGTGTAGAAAGCAATCAGCCCCAGCATTTT
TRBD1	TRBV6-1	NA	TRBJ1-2	CASLNRDRPNYGYTF	TGTGCCAGCCTTAATCGGGACAGGCCCAACTATGGCTACACCTTC
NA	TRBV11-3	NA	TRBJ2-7	CASSPGPSSYEQYF	TGTGCCAGCAGCCCCGGGCCTTCATCCTACGAGCAGTACTTC
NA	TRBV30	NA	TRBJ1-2	CAWSVTDYGYTF	TGTGCCTGGAGTGTGACAGACTATGGCTACACCTTC
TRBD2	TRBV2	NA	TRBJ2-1	CASSGLRAGNEQFF	TGTGCCAGCAGCGGACTACGAGCGGGGAATGAGCAGTTCTTC
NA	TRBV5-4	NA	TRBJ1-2	CASSQNKVANYGYTF	TGTGCCAGCAGCCAAAATAAAGTAGCTAACTATGGCTACACCTTC
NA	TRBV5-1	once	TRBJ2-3	CASRLGTDTQYF	TGCGCCAGCCGGTTGGGCACAGATACGCAGTATTTT
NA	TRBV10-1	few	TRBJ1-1	CASSEGLTNTEAFF	TGCGCCAGCAGTGAGGGCTTGACGAACACTGAAGCTTTCTTT
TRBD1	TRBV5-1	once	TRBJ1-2	CASSTGTGTTNYGYTF	TGCGCCAGCAGCACCGGGACAGGGACTACTAACTATGGCTACACCTTC
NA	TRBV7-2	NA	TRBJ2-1	CASSFPPWAGPSYNEQFF	TGTGCCAGCAGCTTTCCGCCATGGGCCGGTCCCTCCTACAATGAGCAGTTCTTC
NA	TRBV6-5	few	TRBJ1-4	CASSEINSEKLFF	TGTGCCAGCAGTGAAATAAACAGTGAAAAACTGTTTTTT
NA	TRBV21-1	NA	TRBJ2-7	CANLRENEQYF	TGTGCCAACCTAAGGGAGAACGAGCAGTACTTC
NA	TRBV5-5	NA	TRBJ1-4	CASSVVGTTNEKLFF	TGTGCCAGCAGTGTGGTCGGAACAACTAATGAAAAACTGTTTTTT
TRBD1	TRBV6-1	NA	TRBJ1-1	CASSGTGDTEAFF	TGTGCCAGCAGCGGGACAGGGGACACTGAAGCTTTCTTT
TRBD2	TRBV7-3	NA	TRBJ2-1	CASSLGSGRHNEQFF	TGTGCCAGCAGCTTAGGTAGCGGGAGACACAATGAGCAGTTCTTC
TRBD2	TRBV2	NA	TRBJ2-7	CASREGGRAYEQYF	TGTGCCAGCAGAGAGGGCGGGAGGGCCTACGAGCAGTACTTC
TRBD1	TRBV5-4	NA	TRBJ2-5	CASSPRQGLKETQYF	TGTGCCAGCAGCCCCCGACAGGGATTGAAAGAGACCCAGTACTTC
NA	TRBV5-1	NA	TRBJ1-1	CASSTTGLGNTEAFF	TGCGCCAGCAGCACAACAGGGCTGGGGAACACTGAAGCTTTCTTT
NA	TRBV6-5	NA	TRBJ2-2	CASRPRGNTGELFF	TGTGCCAGCAGACCCCGGGGGAACACCGGGGAGCTGTTTTTT
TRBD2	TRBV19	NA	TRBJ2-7	CASSMGLAGEQYF	TGTGCCAGTAGTATGGGTCTAGCGGGTGAGCAGTACTTC
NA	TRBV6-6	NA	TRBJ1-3	CASSADNFSGNTIYF	TGTGCCAGCAGTGCGGACAACTTCTCTGGAAACACCATATATTTT
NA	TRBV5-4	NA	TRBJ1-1	CASSASRALSSNTEAFF	TGTGCCAGCAGCGCCTCGAGGGCTCTATCCTCAAACACTGAAGCTTTCTTT
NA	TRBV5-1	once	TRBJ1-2	CASSSRDSGSFGYTF	TGCGCCAGCAGCTCCCGGGACTCCGGGTCGTTCGGCTACACCTTC
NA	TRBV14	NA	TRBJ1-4	CASSQTGVATNEKLFF	TGTGCCAGCAGCCAGACAGGAGTCGCAACTAATGAAAAACTGTTTTTT
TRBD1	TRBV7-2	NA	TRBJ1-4	CASSLGRTGGMDEKLFF	TGTGCCAGCAGCTTGGGGAGGACAGGGGGCATGGATGAAAAACTGTTTTTT